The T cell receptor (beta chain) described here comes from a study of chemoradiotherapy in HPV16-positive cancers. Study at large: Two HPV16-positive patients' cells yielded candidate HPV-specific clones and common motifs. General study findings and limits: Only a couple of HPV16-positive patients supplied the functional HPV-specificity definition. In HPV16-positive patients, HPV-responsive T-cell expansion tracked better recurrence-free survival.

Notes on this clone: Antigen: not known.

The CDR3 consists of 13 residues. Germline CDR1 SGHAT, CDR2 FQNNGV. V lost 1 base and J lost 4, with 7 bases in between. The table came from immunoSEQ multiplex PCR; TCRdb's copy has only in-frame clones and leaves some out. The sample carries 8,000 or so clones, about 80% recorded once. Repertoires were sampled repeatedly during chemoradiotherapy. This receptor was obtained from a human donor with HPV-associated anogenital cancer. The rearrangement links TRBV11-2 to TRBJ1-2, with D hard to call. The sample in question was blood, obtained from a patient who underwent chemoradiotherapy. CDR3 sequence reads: CASSLGRSYGYTF. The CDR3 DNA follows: TGTGCCAGCAGCTTAGGACGGTCCTATGGCTACACCTTC.